This TCR beta chain comes out of a study of cytomegalovirus exposure and HLA in healthy donors. The PCR made use of 60 Vbeta and 13 Jbeta primers. TCRdb's copy holds only in-frame clones and misses some; the assay was immunoSEQ multiplex PCR. Altogether some 150,000 clones are present, about four fifths being singletons, with the ten largest covering roughly 4.7%. The V gene's germline CDR1 is MNHEY and CDR2 SVGAGI. V gave up 4 bases and J gave up 0 bases; unmatched junction bases: 2. This CDR3 has 14 amino acids. The J gene is TRBJ1-2, the V gene TRBV6-5; 7 bases line up with TRBD1. This clonotype originated in a man aged 30 to 39 in good health and CMV-seronegative. Source material: PBMCs. The DNA of the CDR3 is TGTGCCAGCAGTTTCAGGGGGGCTAACTATGGCTACACCTTC. It specifies CASSFRGANYGYTF.